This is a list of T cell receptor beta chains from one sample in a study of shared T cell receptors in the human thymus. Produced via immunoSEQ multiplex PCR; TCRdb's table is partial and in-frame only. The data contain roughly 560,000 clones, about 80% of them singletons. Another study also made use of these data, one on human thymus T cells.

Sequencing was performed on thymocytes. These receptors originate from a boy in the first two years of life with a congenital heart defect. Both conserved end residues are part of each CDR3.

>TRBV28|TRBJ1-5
CASSLWGHNQPQHF
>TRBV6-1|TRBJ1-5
CASSVQGGVRDQPQHF
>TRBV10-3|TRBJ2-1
CAISESHPTVNEQFF
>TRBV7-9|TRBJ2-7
CASSLRTGGSYEQYF
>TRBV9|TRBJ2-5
CASSTLALGTQYF
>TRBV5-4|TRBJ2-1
CASSPGLAGSGIYNEQFF
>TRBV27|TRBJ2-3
CASSTDREQRTQYF
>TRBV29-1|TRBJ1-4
CSVEDRDRGEGEKLFF
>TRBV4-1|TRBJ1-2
CASSHMTGFDYGYTF
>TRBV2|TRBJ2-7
CASSNSREGKNEQYF
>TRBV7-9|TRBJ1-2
CASSQERPGGNYGYTF
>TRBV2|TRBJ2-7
CASSESPGLAGAGQYF
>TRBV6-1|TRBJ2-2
CASSEAPSGGDTGELFF
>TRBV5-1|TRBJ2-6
CASSLGSGTRADVLTF
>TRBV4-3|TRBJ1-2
CASSQDRSPTRGYTF
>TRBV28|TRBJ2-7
CASSFIGGEQYF
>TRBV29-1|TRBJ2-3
CSAARGNLFTDTQYF
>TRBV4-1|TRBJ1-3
CASSQEGGTGRNTIYF
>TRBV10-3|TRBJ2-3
CAISESSGSTDTQYF
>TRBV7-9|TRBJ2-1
CASSLESGTGTYNEQFF
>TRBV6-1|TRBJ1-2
CASSEGGETGLTYGYTF
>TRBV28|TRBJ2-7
CASSLLEAGSSYEQYF
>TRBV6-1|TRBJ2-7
CASSRRGASYEQYF
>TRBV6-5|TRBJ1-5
CASSYSGGGNQPQHF
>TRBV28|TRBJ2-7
CASSSDGTGIYYEQYF
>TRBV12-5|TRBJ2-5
CASGPSRGRDRETQYF
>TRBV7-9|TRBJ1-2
CASSLVRGRGNYGYTF
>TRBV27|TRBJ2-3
CASTPRDRGILPTDTQYF
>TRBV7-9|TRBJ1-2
CASSPWDRTSYGYTF
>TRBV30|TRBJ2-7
CAWRARQSHKGGSYEQYF
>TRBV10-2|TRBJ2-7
CASRGTSGSTAYEQYF
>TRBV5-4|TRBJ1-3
CASSLGGSGNTIYF
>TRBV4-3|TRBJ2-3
CASSQKGRREANLETDTQYF
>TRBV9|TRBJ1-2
CASSKPQDGYTF
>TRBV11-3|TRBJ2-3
CASSFIRAGKATDTQYF
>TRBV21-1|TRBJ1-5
CASSKGDSLNQPQHF
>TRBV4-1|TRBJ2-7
CASSPGLVIVYEQYF
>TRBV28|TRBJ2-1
CASSLRTKSSYNEQFF
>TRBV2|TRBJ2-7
CASSRGTSHYEQYF
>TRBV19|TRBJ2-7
CASSIRRGYEQYF
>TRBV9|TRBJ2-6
CASSAGHSSLALTF
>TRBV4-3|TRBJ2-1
CASSQDLADYNEQFF
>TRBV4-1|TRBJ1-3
CASSQGHLSGNTIYF
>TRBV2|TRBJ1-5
CASSEMLGGARNQPQHF
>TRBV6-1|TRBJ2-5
CASSEDSDRGETQYF
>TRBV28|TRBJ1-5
CASSSAGGQPQHF
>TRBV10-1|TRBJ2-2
CASSELAIPPNTGELFF
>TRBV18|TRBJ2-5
CASSPSPTGIETQYF
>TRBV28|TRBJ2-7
CASTLSVVAGVHEQYF
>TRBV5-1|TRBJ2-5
CASSLRGLKETQYF
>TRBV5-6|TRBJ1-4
CASWWDRGNEKLFF
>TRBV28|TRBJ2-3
CASITGDTQYF
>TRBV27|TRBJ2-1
CASSLADRTPFSYNEQFF
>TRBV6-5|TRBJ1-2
CASENRGGGYTF
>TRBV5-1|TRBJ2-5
CASSSRTSGRAPETQYF
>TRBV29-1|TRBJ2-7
CSVEAPTGTEQYF
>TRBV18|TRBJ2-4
CASSPRLGSHAAKNIQYF
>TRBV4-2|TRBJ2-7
CASSQVGCCYEQYF
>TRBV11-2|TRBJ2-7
CASSNRGTGDLSAYEQYF